Listed below are T cell receptor beta chains from one sample, sequenced in a study of neurological immune-mediated disorders. Using its own MiXCR run on the 5' RACE reads, TCRdb lists one record per CDR3 protein. Of about 95,000 distinct CDR3 sequences listed, 3.5% to 4% are singletons. Specimen: PBMCs. The source of these receptors is a woman between 18 and 29 years old with multiple sclerosis. The CDR3 runs from the conserved cysteine through the conserved F or W.

V	J	CDR3
TRBV5-1	TRBJ2-5	CASSSDPQETQYF
TRBV12-5	TRBJ2-5	CASGLVPETQYF
TRBV7-7	TRBJ2-5	CASSPGLAGEWETQYF
TRBV10-3	TRBJ2-3	CAISVGLSSTDTQYF
TRBV5-1	TRBJ2-3	CASTQAHTDTQYF
TRBV3-1	TRBJ2-5	CASSPTLGLGETQYF
TRBV25-1	TRBJ2-1	CASSGPSYNEQFF
TRBV5-1	TRBJ2-7	CASSQESGGLYEQYF
TRBV7-9	TRBJ1-2	CASSQDRAFYGYTF
TRBV5-5	TRBJ2-4	CASSLLGTEIQYF
TRBV5-1	TRBJ2-2	CASSAGTANTGELFF
TRBV20-1	TRBJ2-5	CSARSDSPQETQYF
TRBV5-1	TRBJ2-1	CASSLVGAPSYNEQFF
TRBV10-3	TRBJ2-2	CAISESDPGAGELFF
TRBV7-6	TRBJ2-7	CASSSIQGSHEQYF
TRBV20-1	TRBJ2-7	CSAGGGNYEQYF
TRBV6-6	TRBJ2-1	CASSYSSNEQFF
TRBV6-2/TRBV6-3	TRBJ2-7	CASGTPRRLGGEQYF
TRBV2	TRBJ2-4	CASSGGGIQYF
TRBV5-1	TRBJ2-7	CASSLGWAYEQYF
TRBV10-3	TRBJ2-7	CAIRRLANSEQYF
TRBV5-1	TRBJ2-5	CASSPGGTEKETQYF
TRBV20-1	TRBJ1-2	CSATQGGLGGYTF
TRBV20-1	TRBJ2-7	CSGSGGRGYEQYF
TRBV7-9	TRBJ1-1	CAIQSGPGVGEAFF
TRBV27	TRBJ2-1	CASSFVGTGVYEQFF
TRBV15	TRBJ1-5	CATSRVGVPSNQPQHF
TRBV27	TRBJ2-7	CASSFTVSYEQYF
TRBV4-1	TRBJ2-2	CASSQGPLTNTGELFF
TRBV20-1	TRBJ2-1	CSASYGSALDEQFF
TRBV7-2	TRBJ2-3	CASSTTSGTDTQYF